This entry describes one T cell receptor (beta chain). Its specificity is unknown. Sequenced by immunoSEQ multiplex PCR; TCRdb stores in-frame clones only, minus some. Of about 140,000 clones in the sample, 77% were seen once. The data belong to a study of cytotoxic CD8 clonotypes in ibrutinib-treated CLL. For the study at large: The response samples were taken once patients had been treated for a median of about 12 months, range 6 to 36.

Study-wide results and limits: Clonality measured at baseline exceeded age-matched healthy donors, tracking circulating CD8+ T-cell counts.

Trimming took off 3 bases at V and 3 bases at J, with 16 bases between the two ends. The CDR3 runs to 15 residues. CDR1 SGDLS and CDR2 YYNGEE come from the germline V gene. This sample comprised PBMCs, obtained after 12 months of ibrutinib treatment. This TCR derives from a human donor with chronic lymphocytic leukemia. The chain is built from TRBV9 and TRBJ2-7, with D possibly TRBD2 on 6 matching bases. CDR3: CASSAMRSGDYEQYF. The CDR3 coding sequence is TGTGCCAGCAGCGCCATGAGGTCGGGAGACTACGAGCAGTACTTC.